This T cell receptor beta chain appears in the sequencing data of a study of response to subunit inactivated influenza vaccine. Germline V lookup: CDR1 ENHRY, CDR2 SYGVKD. V lost 4 bases and J lost 5; bases outside the gene matches: 7. This CDR3 region has 15 residues. A few counts support this clonotype. From the RT-PCR reads, TCRdb called clonotypes with MiXCR, one entry per CDR3 protein. The sample carries 490,000 or so distinct CDR3 sequences, approximately 7.7% recorded once. The TCR was taken from a man aged 50-75 years who received an inactivated influenza vaccine. This chain links TRBV10-3 with TRBJ1-5; 8 nucleotides agree with TRBD1. Sequences were derived from PBMCs from blood, sampled around 2 years after vaccination. The CDR3 reads CAISATGDTYQPQHF. The CDR3 DNA is TGTGCCATCAGTGCGACAGGGGACACCTATCAGCCCCAGCATTTT.